A selection of T cell receptor beta chains follows, all from one sample in a study of beta chain features in type 1 diabetes. Data came from immunoSEQ multiplex PCR; TCRdb stores just in-frame clones and leaves some out. The sample has about 370,000 clones; 8.5% to 10% are singletons. Sequenced material: central memory CD4+ T cells from blood. These receptors all come from a man between 25 and 39 years old with type 1 diabetes. CDR3s include the opening cysteine and the closing phenylalanine or tryptophan. D genes are given only for firm matches. For some rows the clone size is stated as once, few or many, or as a class when expanded; others skip it.

d_call clone_size j_call v_call cdr3_nt cdr3_aa
TRBD1 NA TRBJ1-5 TRBV4-1 TGCGCCAGCAGCCTCACCCTGGGACAGATAGTAAATCAGCCCCAGCATTTT CASSLTLGQIVNQPQHF
NA few TRBJ1-4 TRBV19 TGTGCCAGTAGTATGGCGGCCGCAACTAATGAAAAACTGTTTTTT CASSMAAATNEKLFF
NA NA TRBJ2-2 TRBV6-5 TGTGCCAGCAGTAGACGGGACACCCGGAACGGGGAGCTGTTTTTT CASSRRDTRNGELFF
NA NA TRBJ2-7 TRBV5-1 TGCGCCAGCAGCTTGGAGTCAGGCTTCTACGAGCAGTACTTC CASSLESGFYEQYF
NA NA TRBJ2-1 TRBV28 TGTGCCAGCCGATCTAGTGGGGGGAGGTCTCACAATGAGCAGTTCTTC CASRSSGGRSHNEQFF
NA NA TRBJ1-2 TRBV28 TGTGCCAGCCGCGCCCGTACTCTATATGGCTACACCTTC CASRARTLYGYTF
NA NA TRBJ1-1 TRBV7-8 TGTGCCAGCAGCTTCGTCCGGTACGCGGGCACTGAAGCTTTCTTT CASSFVRYAGTEAFF
NA NA TRBJ2-3 TRBV5-1 TGCGCCAGCAGCCGTACTCTCCTGGGTGGCACAGATACGCAGTATTTT CASSRTLLGGTDTQYF
NA few TRBJ1-2 TRBV27 TGTGCCAGCAGTTACTACAGGGATGGCTACACCTTC CASSYYRDGYTF
NA few TRBJ2-1 TRBV7-9 TGTGCCGGCGAGCGGAGCTCCTACAATGAGCAGTTCTTC CAGERSSYNEQFF